What follows is one T cell receptor (beta chain) and its context. The antigen is unknown. Profiled with immunoSEQ multiplex PCR; TCRdb holds only in-frame clones, not every one. In the table there are 230,000 or so clones, 65% of which are singletons. J was trimmed by 6 bases and V by 2 bases; bases with no gene match: 18. Looked up from germline, CDR1 is SEHNR and CDR2 is FQNEAQ (reference sequence). The CDR3 has 18 residues. The data stem from a study of shared clonotypes between healthy human individuals. Donation came from healthy HIV-negative adults that had no recent acute infections or vaccinations. Whole-study findings and limits: Clonotypes shared by all four donors outscored non-shared clonotypes in generation probability.

This TCR came from a man aged 30 to 45 in good health. Sequencing was done on a sample of memory CD4+ T cells sorted from blood. Subset of the sample: CD45RA-negative fraction. The chain recombines TRBV7-9 with TRBJ2-7, with 8 bases identical to TRBD1. The CDR3 DNA follows: TGTGCCAGCAGCTTAAGGGGCCAGGGGGCCGTTCTAAGGGCCGAGCAGTACTTC. Protein sequence: CASSLRGQGAVLRAEQYF.